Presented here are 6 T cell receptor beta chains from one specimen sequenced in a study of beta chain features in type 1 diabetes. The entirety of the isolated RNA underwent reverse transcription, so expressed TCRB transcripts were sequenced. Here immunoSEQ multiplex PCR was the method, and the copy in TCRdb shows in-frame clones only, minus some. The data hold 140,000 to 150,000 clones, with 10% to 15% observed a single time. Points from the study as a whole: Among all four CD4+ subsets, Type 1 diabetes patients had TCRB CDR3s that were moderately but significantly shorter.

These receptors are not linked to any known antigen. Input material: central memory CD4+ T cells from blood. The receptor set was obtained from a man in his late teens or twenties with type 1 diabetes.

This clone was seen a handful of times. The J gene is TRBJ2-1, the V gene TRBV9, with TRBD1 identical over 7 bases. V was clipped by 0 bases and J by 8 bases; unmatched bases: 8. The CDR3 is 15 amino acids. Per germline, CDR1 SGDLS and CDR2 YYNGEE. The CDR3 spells CASSVAGGDIDEQFF. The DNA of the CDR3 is TGTGCCAGCAGCGTAGCAGGGGGTGATATCGATGAGCAGTTCTTC. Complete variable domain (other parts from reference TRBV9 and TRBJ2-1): DSGVTQTPKHLITATGQRVTLRCSPRSGDLSVYWYQQSLDQGLQFLIQYYNGEERAKGNILERFSAQQFPDLHSELNLSSLELGDSALYFCASSVAGGDIDEQFFGPGTRLTVL.

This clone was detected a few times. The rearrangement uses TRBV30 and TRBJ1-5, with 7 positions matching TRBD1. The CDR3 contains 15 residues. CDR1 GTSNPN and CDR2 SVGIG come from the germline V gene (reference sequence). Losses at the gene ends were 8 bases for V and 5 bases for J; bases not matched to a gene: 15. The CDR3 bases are TGTGCCATGTCCTTAGACCGGGACAGAGATCAGCCCCAGCATTTT. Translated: CAMSLDRDRDQPQHF.

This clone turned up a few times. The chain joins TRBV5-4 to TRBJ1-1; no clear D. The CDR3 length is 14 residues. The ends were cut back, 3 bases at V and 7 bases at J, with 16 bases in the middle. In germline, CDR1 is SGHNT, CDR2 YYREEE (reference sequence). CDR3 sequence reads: CASSSDISTFEAFF. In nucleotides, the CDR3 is TGTGCCAGCAGCTCCGACATCTCGACCTTTGAAGCTTTCTTT.

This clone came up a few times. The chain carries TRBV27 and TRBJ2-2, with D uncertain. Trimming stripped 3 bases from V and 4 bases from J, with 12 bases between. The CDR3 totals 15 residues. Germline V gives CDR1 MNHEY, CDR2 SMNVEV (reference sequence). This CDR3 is CASSFIPRSTGELFF. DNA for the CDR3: TGTGCCAGCAGTTTTATTCCGCGGAGCACCGGGGAGCTGTTTTTT.

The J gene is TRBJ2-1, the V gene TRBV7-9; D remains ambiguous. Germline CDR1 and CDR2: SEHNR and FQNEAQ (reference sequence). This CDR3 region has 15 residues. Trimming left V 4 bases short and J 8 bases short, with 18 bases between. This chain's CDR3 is CASSSMFGARDEQFF. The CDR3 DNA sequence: TGTGCCAGCAGCTCCATGTTCGGAGCCCGCGATGAGCAGTTCTTC.

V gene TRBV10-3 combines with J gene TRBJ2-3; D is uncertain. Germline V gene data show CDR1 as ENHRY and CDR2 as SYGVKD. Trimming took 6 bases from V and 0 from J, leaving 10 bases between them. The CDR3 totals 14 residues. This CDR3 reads CAISLTTSTDTQYF. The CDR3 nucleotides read TGTGCCATCAGCCTCACAACTAGCACAGATACGCAGTATTTT.